The clone carrying this T cell receptor (beta chain) occurred once. Its antigen is not known. The sample originates from a study of cytomegalovirus exposure and HLA in healthy donors. Germline V lookup: CDR1 KGHSH, CDR2 LQKENI. Trimming stripped 3 bases from V and 0 bases from J, with 14 bases between. This CDR3 contains 16 residues. The PCR used 60 Vbeta and 13 Jbeta primers. Repertoires were generated with immunoSEQ multiplex PCR, while TCRdb's copy carries only in-frame clones and drops some. The sample shows about 160,000 clones, about three quarters of them seen only once. Study observations and caveats: In an earlier analysis, most TCR beta V segments were productive about 87% or about 30% of the time. The authors later found TCR association rates varying by HLA locus, with DRB1 most and HLA-C fewest.

This sequence was found in a woman aged 25 to 39 in good health and CMV-seronegative. The specimen sequenced was PBMCs. J is TRBJ1-1 and V is TRBV18, with D perhaps TRBD1 (5 bases). CDR3 loop: CASSPVGGEMNTEAFF. For the CDR3, the DNA is TGTGCCAGCTCACCCGTGGGGGGGGAGATGAACACTGAAGCTTTCTTT.